This T cell receptor (beta chain) was documented in a study of blood T cell repertoires in COVID-19. Study summary: There were acute and convalescent COVID-19 samples, and they came from the United States, Italy and Spain.

Some clones are missing from TCRdb's copy, which holds only in-frame ones; the method was immunoSEQ multiplex PCR. The data contain about 310,000 clones, roughly 89% of them seen just once; the ten biggest clones take up around 9%. Sequenced sample: PBMCs or T cells enriched from blood (not recorded which). The source of this sequence is a woman aged 25 to 45 who had recovered from COVID-19.

CDR3 amino acids: CASTPGAGVQGELFF. The CDR3 nucleotides read TGTGCCAGCACCCCGGGTGCAGGGGTGCAGGGGGAGCTGTTTTTT. V is TRBV19 and J is TRBJ2-2, with D possibly being TRBD1 (6 bases). This CDR3 has 15 residues. The ends were cut back, 9 bases at V and 8 bases at J, with 22 bases in the middle. Per the germline V gene, CDR1 is LNHDA and CDR2 is SQIVND (reference sequence).